This TCR beta chain was found in a study of T cell repertoires in cytomegalovirus infection. For the study at large: Both a matching HLA type and CMV infection were indicated by public TCR beta signatures.

Broader study findings: Dominating the ex vivo response were TCR beta clonotypes that were CMV-specific and HLA-C-restricted. CMV carriers having the relevant HLA were flagged by cumulative public TCR beta family frequency.

This clonotype was observed at least ten times. The target antigen is unknown. Each CDR3 protein gets one entry after TCRdb re-called the reads with MiXCR. The sample has 7,400 or so distinct CDR3 sequences; approximately 60% are singletons. The sequence came from a human donor in good health (CMV status not recorded). Some clones in this sample may be carry-over from other donors' samples. Sequencing was performed on PBMCs, sequenced either directly or after in vitro stimulation (not recorded which).

CDR3 residues: CASSTPRIGWLAGGLSNEQFF. The CDR3 bases are TGTGCCAGCAGTACCCCCAGAATCGGGTGGCTAGCGGGAGGGTTGTCCAATGAGCAGTTCTTC. The J gene is TRBJ2-1, the V gene TRBV2, with TRBD2 matching over 12 bases. Trimming took 5 bases from V and 6 from J; bases not matched to a gene: 23. Germline values: CDR1 SNHLY, CDR2 FYNNEI. This CDR3 comprises 21 residues.